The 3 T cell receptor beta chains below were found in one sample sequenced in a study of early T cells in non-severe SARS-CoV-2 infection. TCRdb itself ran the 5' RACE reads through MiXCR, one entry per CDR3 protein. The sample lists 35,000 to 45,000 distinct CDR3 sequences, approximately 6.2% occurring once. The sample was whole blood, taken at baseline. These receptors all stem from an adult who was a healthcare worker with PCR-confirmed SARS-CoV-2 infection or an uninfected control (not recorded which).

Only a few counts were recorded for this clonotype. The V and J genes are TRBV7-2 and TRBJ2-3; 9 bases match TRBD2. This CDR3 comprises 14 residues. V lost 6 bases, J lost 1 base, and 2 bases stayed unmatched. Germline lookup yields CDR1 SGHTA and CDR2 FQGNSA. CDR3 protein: CASRRTSGTDTQYF. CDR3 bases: TGTGCCAGCAGGAGGACTAGCGGCACAGATACGCAGTATTTT.

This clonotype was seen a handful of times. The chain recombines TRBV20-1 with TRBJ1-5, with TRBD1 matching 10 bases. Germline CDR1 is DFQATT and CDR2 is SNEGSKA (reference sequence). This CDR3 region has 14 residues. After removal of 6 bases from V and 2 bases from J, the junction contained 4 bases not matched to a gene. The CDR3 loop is CSAAGTGGNQPQHF. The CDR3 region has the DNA TGCAGTGCAGCCGGGACAGGGGGCAATCAGCCCCAGCATTTT.

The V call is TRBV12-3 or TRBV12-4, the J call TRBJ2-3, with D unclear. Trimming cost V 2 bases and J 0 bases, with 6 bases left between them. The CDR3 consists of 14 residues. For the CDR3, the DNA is TGTGCCAGCAGTTTATGGCAGAGCACAGATACGCAGTATTTT. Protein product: CASSLWQSTDTQYF.